These T cell receptor beta chains were read from a single sample in a study of cytomegalovirus exposure and HLA in healthy donors. Some clones are missing from TCRdb's copy, which holds only in-frame ones; the method was immunoSEQ multiplex PCR. The sample includes 95,000 to 150,000 clones, 80% of them seen just once. The sample consisted of PBMCs. These receptors were collected from a man younger than 40 in good health and CMV-seropositive. Each CDR3 is given with its conserved first and last residue. Each record gives: J gene, V gene, D gene, clone size, CDR3 protein, CDR3 DNA. The D gene is left open where the match is weak. The size entry is marked missing in some rows and otherwise reads once, few, many or a size class.

TRBJ1-2	TRBV6-1	NA	NA	CASSDRAFGYTF	TGTGCCAGCAGTGACAGGGCGTTCGGCTACACCTTC
TRBJ2-1	TRBV9	NA	few	CASSPPEGGPGEQFF	TGTGCCAGCAGCCCCCCGGAGGGGGGGCCTGGTGAGCAGTTCTTC
TRBJ2-7	TRBV27	NA	few	CASSPNPQDEQYF	TGTGCCAGCAGTCCCAATCCACAAGACGAGCAGTACTTC
TRBJ1-1	TRBV21-1	NA	NA	CASSKAVGTVDTEAFF	TGTGCCAGCAGCAAAGCGGTGGGGACAGTAGACACTGAAGCTTTCTTT
TRBJ2-2	TRBV29-1	NA	NA	CSVDGSGTGELFF	TGCAGCGTTGACGGCAGCGGAACCGGGGAGCTGTTTTTT
TRBJ1-5	TRBV2	TRBD1	NA	CASRGDRENQPQHF	TGTGCCAGCAGGGGGGACAGGGAAAATCAGCCCCAGCATTTT
TRBJ2-3	TRBV6-5	NA	few	CASSYKHPTRADTQYF	TGTGCCAGCAGTTACAAACACCCCACTAGGGCAGATACGCAGTATTTT
TRBJ1-4	TRBV7-3	TRBD1	NA	CASSPSGGPNEKLFF	TGTGCCAGCAGCCCGTCAGGGGGACCAAATGAAAAACTGTTTTTT
TRBJ1-2	TRBV30	TRBD1	NA	CAWSRRDRGYGYTF	TGTGCCTGGAGTCGCCGGGACAGGGGATATGGCTACACCTTC
TRBJ2-7	TRBV10-2	NA	NA	CASSATGGAAYEQYF	TGCGCCAGCAGTGCAACAGGGGGGGCTGCCTACGAGCAGTACTTC
TRBJ1-1	TRBV5-5	TRBD1	NA	CASSLLQGSLTEAFF	TGTGCCAGCAGCTTGTTACAGGGGAGTTTGACTGAAGCTTTCTTT
TRBJ1-5	TRBV6-5	NA	NA	CASTRGGNQPQHF	TGTGCCAGCACTCGGGGGGGCAATCAGCCCCAGCATTTT
TRBJ2-3	TRBV6-5	TRBD2	NA	CATRTSGGVIDTQYF	TGTGCCACTCGGACTAGCGGGGGGGTTATAGATACGCAGTATTTT
TRBJ1-1	TRBV18	NA	NA	CASSTGSGMNTEAFF	TGTGCCAGCTCAACAGGGTCGGGTATGAACACTGAAGCTTTCTTT
TRBJ2-5	TRBV2	TRBD1	NA	CASSDWKGAGETQYF	TGTGCCAGCAGTGATTGGAAGGGGGCGGGAGAGACCCAGTACTTC
TRBJ2-7	TRBV9	NA	NA	CASSVDSLPYEQYF	TGTGCCAGCAGCGTAGACAGTCTCCCCTACGAGCAGTACTTC
TRBJ1-1	TRBV29-1	TRBD1	NA	CSSSGGLNTEAFF	TGCAGCTCTTCAGGGGGCTTGAACACTGAAGCTTTCTTT
TRBJ2-1	TRBV6-6	NA	NA	CASRDTYSYNEQFF	TGTGCCAGCAGGGACACCTACTCCTACAATGAGCAGTTCTTC
TRBJ1-5	TRBV5-6	NA	NA	CASSLDTGNSNQPQHF	TGTGCCAGCAGCTTGGATACGGGGAATAGCAATCAGCCCCAGCATTTT
TRBJ2-1	TRBV7-3	NA	NA	CASSLNGGAGNEQFF	TGTGCCAGCAGCTTAAATGGGGGGGCCGGGAATGAGCAGTTCTTC
TRBJ2-1	TRBV10-1	NA	NA	CASSDLSGVNEQFF	TGCGCCAGCAGTGACCTTTCGGGGGTCAATGAGCAGTTCTTC
TRBJ1-1	TRBV6-1	NA	few	CASSERIGVAFF	TGTGCCAGCAGTGAGCGTATCGGAGTAGCTTTCTTT
TRBJ2-1	TRBV18	TRBD1	NA	CASSLNRDRPANEQFF	TGTGCCAGCTCACTAAACCGGGACAGGCCGGCAAATGAGCAGTTCTTC
TRBJ1-2	TRBV30	NA	NA	CAWSSRGALGYGYTF	TGTGCCTGGAGCTCCCGAGGAGCCCTTGGGTATGGCTACACCTTC
TRBJ2-4	TRBV5-1	TRBD2	NA	CASSLAAGGDIQYF	TGCGCCAGCAGCTTGGCGGCGGGGGGAGACATTCAGTACTTC
TRBJ1-5	TRBV18	TRBD1	NA	CASSPGQGRPQHF	TGTGCCAGCTCACCGGGACAGGGGCGGCCCCAGCATTTT
TRBJ1-4	TRBV4-2	TRBD1	few	CASSQLTGAVEKLFF	TGTGCCAGCAGCCAACTAACAGGGGCCGTGGAAAAACTGTTTTTT
TRBJ2-3	TRBV14	TRBD2	NA	CASSHLAGDVTDTQYF	TGTGCCAGCAGCCACTTAGCGGGGGACGTCACAGATACGCAGTATTTT
TRBJ2-5	TRBV5-4	TRBD2	NA	CASSPRLAGEQETQYF	TGTGCCAGCAGCCCAAGACTAGCGGGGGAACAAGAGACCCAGTACTTC
TRBJ2-7	TRBV18	NA	NA	CASSPSSVRSQSAWEQYF	TGTGCCAGCTCACCATCTTCAGTCCGGTCACAAAGCGCATGGGAGCAGTACTTC
TRBJ2-1	TRBV9	TRBD2	NA	CASSVGGSGGVREQFF	TGTGCCAGCAGCGTAGGAGGTAGCGGGGGGGTTAGGGAGCAGTTCTTC
TRBJ1-1	TRBV5-6	NA	NA	CASSPGRGLAFF	TGTGCCAGCAGTCCCGGGAGGGGACTGGCTTTCTTT
TRBJ2-1	TRBV29-1	NA	NA	CSVDSVGASSYNEQFF	TGCAGCGTTGACAGCGTGGGGGCTTCCTCCTACAATGAGCAGTTCTTC
TRBJ2-7	TRBV5-6	TRBD1	NA	CASSPGTGNYEQYF	TGTGCCAGCAGCCCTGGGACAGGGAACTACGAGCAGTACTTC
TRBJ1-2	TRBV10-3	TRBD1	NA	CAISEYTGDSYGYTF	TGTGCCATCAGTGAGTACACAGGGGATAGCTATGGCTACACCTTC
TRBJ2-7	TRBV18	TRBD1	NA	CASSPGQGAGEQYF	TGTGCCAGCTCACCAGGACAGGGGGCGGGCGAGCAGTACTTC
TRBJ2-1	TRBV27	NA	NA	CASTKDSSYNEQFF	TGTGCCAGCACCAAGGACAGTTCCTACAATGAGCAGTTCTTC
TRBJ1-2	TRBV11-3	NA	NA	CASSPPGDIKRYTF	TGTGCCAGCAGCCCCCCCGGGGACATTAAGCGCTACACCTTC
TRBJ2-5	TRBV7-2	TRBD1	few	CASSLVQGAEETQYF	TGTGCCAGCAGCTTAGTACAGGGGGCCGAAGAGACCCAGTACTTC
TRBJ2-5	TRBV21-1	NA	NA	CASSTQGFSQETQYF	TGTGCCAGCAGCACACAGGGGTTTTCCCAAGAGACCCAGTACTTC
TRBJ1-2	TRBV5-1	TRBD1	few	CASSLGQGSYGYTF	TGCGCCAGCAGCCTCGGACAGGGGAGCTATGGCTACACCTTC
TRBJ1-5	TRBV6-1	NA	NA	CASSEWGLPTNQPQHF	TGTGCCAGCAGTGAATGGGGCCTTCCGACCAATCAGCCCCAGCATTTT
TRBJ1-1	TRBV7-2	NA	NA	CASSQTGRASEAFF	TGTGCCAGCAGCCAAACAGGACGGGCGAGTGAAGCTTTCTTT
TRBJ1-2	TRBV6-5	NA	once	CASRLGTHYGYTF	TGTGCCAGCAGGCTTGGCACCCACTATGGCTACACCTTC
TRBJ1-1	TRBV19	TRBD1	NA	CASSITGTVREAFF	TGTGCCAGTAGTATAACAGGGACAGTGAGAGAAGCTTTCTTT
TRBJ1-4	TRBV2	NA	NA	CASSLTGDLNEKLFF	TGTGCCAGCAGTCTGACGGGGGACCTTAATGAAAAACTGTTTTTT
TRBJ2-5	TRBV6-1	NA	NA	CASRILRGETQYF	TGTGCCAGCAGGATTCTTAGGGGAGAGACCCAGTACTTC
TRBJ1-1	TRBV5-5	TRBD1	NA	CASSLLGGLGTEAFF	TGTGCCAGCAGCTTGTTAGGGGGCCTGGGCACTGAAGCTTTCTTT